This T cell receptor (beta chain) was captured in a study of persistence of HIV-infected CD4 T cells. CDR3 length equals 12 residues. Germline assignment: CDR1 SEHNR and CDR2 FQNEAQ (reference sequence). V lost 1 base and J lost 8, with 8 bases in between. This was the immunoSEQ version 4 assay in survey mode. Profiling relied on immunoSEQ multiplex PCR, and the TCRdb table lists in-frame clones only, not all of them. The profile covers approximately 30,000 clones, with about four fifths appearing a single time and 5% to 7% taken by the ten largest. Cells were stimulated with CMV-infected fibroblast lysates at roughly 10 ug/mL. CD40L/CD69 double-negative CD45RO-high memory CD4+ T cells were collected. For this clone: Its antigen is currently unknown.

Notes on the study in general: TCRbeta richness was lower in CMV- and Gag-responding cells than in anti-CD3/anti-CD28-responding cells.

Specimen: CD4+ T cells sorted from PBMCs after roughly 18-hour stimulation, collected from a patient who received antiretroviral therapy. V usage is TRBV7-9 and J usage is TRBJ1-2; a possible D gene is TRBD1 (5 bases). This receptor was obtained from an adult woman with HIV who was CMV-seropositive. CDR3 bases: TGTGCCAGCAGCTTAGTGGAGGGGGGCTACACCTTC. Protein sequence: CASSLVEGGYTF. The complete variable domain, with remaining parts taken from reference TRBV7-9 and TRBJ1-2, reads DTGVSQNPRHKITKRGQNVTFRCDPISEHNRLYWYRQTLGQGPEFLTYFQNEAQLEKSRLLSDRFSAERPKGSFSTLEIQRTEQGDSAMYLCASSLVEGGYTFGSGTRLTVV.